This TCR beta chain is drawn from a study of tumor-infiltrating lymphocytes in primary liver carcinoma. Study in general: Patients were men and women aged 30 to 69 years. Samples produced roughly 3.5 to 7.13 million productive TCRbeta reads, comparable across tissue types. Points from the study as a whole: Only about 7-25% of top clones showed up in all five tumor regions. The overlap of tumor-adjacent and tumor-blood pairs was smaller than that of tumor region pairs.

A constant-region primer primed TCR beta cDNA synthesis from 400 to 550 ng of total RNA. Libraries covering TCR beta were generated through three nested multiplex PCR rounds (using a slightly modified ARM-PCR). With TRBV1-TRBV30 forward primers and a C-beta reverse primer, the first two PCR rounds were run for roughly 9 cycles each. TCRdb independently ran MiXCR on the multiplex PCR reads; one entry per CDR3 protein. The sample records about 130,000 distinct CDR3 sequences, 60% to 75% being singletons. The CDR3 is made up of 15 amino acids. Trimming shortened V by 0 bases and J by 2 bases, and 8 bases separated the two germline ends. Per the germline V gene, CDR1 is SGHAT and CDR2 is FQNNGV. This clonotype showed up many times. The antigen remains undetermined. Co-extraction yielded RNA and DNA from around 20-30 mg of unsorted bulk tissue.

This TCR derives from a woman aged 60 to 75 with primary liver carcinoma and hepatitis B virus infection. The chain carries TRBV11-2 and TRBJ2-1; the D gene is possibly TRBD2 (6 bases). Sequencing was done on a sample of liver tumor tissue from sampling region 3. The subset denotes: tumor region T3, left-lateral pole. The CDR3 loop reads CASSLDPGAYNEQFF. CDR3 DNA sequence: TGTGCCAGCAGCTTAGATCCGGGAGCCTACAATGAGCAGTTCTTC.